This T cell receptor (beta chain) originates from a study of blood T cell repertoires in COVID-19. The method was immunoSEQ multiplex PCR; TCRdb's version includes in-frame clones alone and lacks a portion of them. The data show some 300,000 clones, over 80% seen once. Germline V lookup: CDR1 MGHRA, CDR2 YSYEKL. This CDR3 has 16 residues. Deletions cut 2 bases from V and 2 bases from J, with 13 bases between. The source is a woman aged 45-60 years with COVID-19, enrolled during active disease. The chain couples TRBV4-1 to TRBJ1-3; D gene ambiguous. The specimen was peripheral blood. CDR3 region: CASSQNPGTAGNTIYF. CDR3 DNA: TGCGCCAGCAGCCAAAACCCAGGAACAGCTGGAAACACCATATATTTT.